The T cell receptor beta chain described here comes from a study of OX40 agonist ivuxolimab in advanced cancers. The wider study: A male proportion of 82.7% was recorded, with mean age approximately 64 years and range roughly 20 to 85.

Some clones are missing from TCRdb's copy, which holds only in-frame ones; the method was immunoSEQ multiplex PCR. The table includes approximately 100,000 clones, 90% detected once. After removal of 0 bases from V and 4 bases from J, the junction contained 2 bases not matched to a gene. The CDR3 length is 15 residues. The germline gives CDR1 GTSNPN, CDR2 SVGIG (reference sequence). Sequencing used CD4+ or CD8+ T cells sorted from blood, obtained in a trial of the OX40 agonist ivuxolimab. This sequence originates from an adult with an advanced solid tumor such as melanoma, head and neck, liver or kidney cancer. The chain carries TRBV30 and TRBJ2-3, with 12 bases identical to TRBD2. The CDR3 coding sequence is TGTGCCTGGAGTGTACCTAGCGGGGGGGCAGATACGCAGTATTTT. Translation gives CAWSVPSGGADTQYF.